The 24 T cell receptor beta chains listed next were all sequenced from one sample in a study of blood T cells in healthy people across ages. The second PCR ran 7 to 11 cycles with a sample-barcoded 5' primer and J-beta primers. MiXCR was run by TCRdb on the 5' RACE reads, yielding one entry per CDR3 protein. The sample carries 380,000 or so distinct CDR3 sequences, over 45% recorded once. The sequencing sample was made of blood. The source is a man aged 60 to 75 in good health.

CDR3 amino acids: CASSSGTSGFEQYF. The CDR3, as DNA: TGTGCCAGCAGCTCCGGGACTAGCGGGTTCGAGCAGTACTTC. The chain joins TRBV7-6 to TRBJ2-4, with 12 bases lining up with TRBD2. The end of the DNA is better explained by TRBJ2-7, so the J call may be wrong. Germline V CDR1 and CDR2: SGHVS, FNYEAQ. The CDR3 spans 14 residues.

This clonotype was counted once. V gene TRBV28 combines with J gene TRBJ2-3, with 8 nucleotides matching TRBD1. Per germline, CDR1 MDHEN and CDR2 SYDVKM. This CDR3 is 17 amino acids long. Germline trimming cut 5 bases from V and 0 bases from J; bases unmatched to any gene: 10. The CDR3 spells CASSLPGQATSTDTQYF. CDR3 nucleotides: TGTGCCAGCAGTCTACCGGGACAGGCCACAAGCACAGATACGCAGTATTTT.

The chain joins TRBV7-9 to TRBJ2-1, with 9 nucleotides matching TRBD2. The junction had 18 bases not matched to a gene; V was cut back by 0 bases and J by 9 bases. The CDR3 runs 19 residues. Germline CDR1 is SEHNR and CDR2 is FQNEAQ (reference sequence). The CDR3 sequence: CASSLALSRGGGASAEQFF. The CDR3 DNA reads as TGTGCCAGCAGCTTAGCGCTTTCGCGTGGCGGGGGGGCCTCAGCTGAGCAGTTCTTC. The full variable domain, rest sourced from reference TRBV7-9 and TRBJ2-1, is DTGVSQNPRHKITKRGQNVTFRCDPISEHNRLYWYRQTLGQGPEFLTYFQNEAQLEKSRLLSDRFSAERPKGSFSTLEIQRTEQGDSAMYLCASSLALSRGGGASAEQFFGPGTRLTVL.

This chain links TRBV24-1 with TRBJ2-3, with TRBD2 identical over 8 bases. Germline lookup yields CDR1 KGHDR and CDR2 SFDVKD. This CDR3 contains 14 residues. J lost 5 bases, V lost 3 bases, and 3 bases had no gene match. Written as DNA, the CDR3 is TGTGCCACCAGTGATCTCGGGGGGGAAGATACGCAGTATTTT. Its protein product is CATSDLGGEDTQYF.

The rearrangement uses TRBV20-1 and TRBJ2-7; no firm D call. Germline loops: CDR1 DFQATT, CDR2 SNEGSKA (reference sequence). The CDR3 spans 14 residues. V was pared by 0 bases and J by 7 bases, with 16 bases between. This CDR3 is CSARDDGPYNEQYF. The CDR3 DNA reads as TGCAGTGCTAGAGATGACGGCCCCTACAATGAGCAGTACTTC.

The chain combines TRBV20-1 with TRBJ1-1; D gene unclear. In germline, CDR1 is DFQATT, CDR2 SNEGSKA (reference sequence). Trimming stripped 2 bases from V and 1 base from J, with 8 bases between. The CDR3 spans 13 residues. The CDR3 region has the DNA TGCAGTGCTAGAAGAGATGCGAACACTGAAGCTTTCTTT. Its protein product is CSARRDANTEAFF.

This clonotype was recorded once. This CDR3 is CAISESLYTTHTDTQYF. For the CDR3, the DNA is TGTGCCATCAGTGAGTCTTTATACACTACACACACAGATACGCAGTATTTT. The chain joins TRBV10-3 to TRBJ2-3; D is ambiguous. From germline, CDR1 is ENHRY and CDR2 SYGVKD. V gave up 0 bases and J gave up 2 bases, with 15 bases separating them. This CDR3 has 17 amino acids.

Written as DNA, the CDR3 is TGTGCCAGTAAAGCGGGGAACTCTGGGGCCAACGTCCTGACTTTC. This codes for CASKAGNSGANVLTF. This sequence joins TRBV19 and TRBJ2-6, with TRBD2 matching over 7 bases. The CDR3 is 15 amino acids. In germline, CDR1 is LNHDA, CDR2 SQIVND (reference sequence). V lost 7 bases, J lost 0 bases, and 3 bases stayed unmatched.

This clonotype was counted a few times. Possible read error: a much larger clone is one base away. The chain uses TRBV5-1 and TRBJ2-3, with D possibly TRBD2 on 6 matching bases. Per the germline V gene, CDR1 is SGHRS and CDR2 is YFSETQ. The length of the CDR3 is 13 residues. Trimming shortened V by 7 bases and J by 5 bases, and 14 bases separated the two germline ends. The CDR3 here is CASAQNSGDTQYF. The CDR3 region has the DNA TGCGCCAGCGCACAAAATAGCGGAGATACGCAGTATTTT.

This chain links TRBV20-1 with TRBJ2-3; D tentatively reads TRBD1 or TRBD2 (5 bases each). CDR1 is DFQATT and CDR2 is SNEGSKA in the germline V gene (reference sequence). V gave up 0 bases and J gave up 2 bases, with 12 bases separating them. CDR3 length equals 15 residues. CDR3 protein: CSARDAGSSTDTQYF. The CDR3 DNA reads TGCAGTGCTAGAGATGCAGGGAGTTCCACAGATACGCAGTATTTT.

Regarding this clonotype: Possible read error: a much larger clone is one base away. This chain joins TRBV5-1 and TRBJ2-7, with 8 bases that match TRBD2. The V gene's germline CDR1 is SGHRS and CDR2 YFSETQ. V was clipped by 4 bases and J by 12 bases; unmatched bases: 18. The CDR3 has 15 amino acids. CDR3 in DNA: TGCGCCAGCAGCCCGCAACAGGGTACCAGCGGGAGTTGGTACTTC. Encoded protein: CASSPQQGTSGSWYF.

V is TRBV20-1 and J is TRBJ2-3; D not certain. The V end lost 1 base, the J end lost 10 bases, and 12 bases lay between the germline ends. The CDR3 has 12 amino acids. Germline assignment: CDR1 DFQATT and CDR2 SNEGSKA (reference sequence). The CDR3 DNA is TGCAGTGCTAGAGGCGATGGCTGGGCGCAGTATTTT. It translates to CSARGDGWAQYF.

The rearrangement uses TRBV20-1 and TRBJ2-5, with D possibly called TRBD1 or TRBD2 (7 bases each). The CDR3 is made up of 16 amino acids. Germline-derived CDR1 and CDR2 are DFQATT and SNEGSKA (reference sequence). V lost 1 base, J lost 5 bases, and 20 bases lay in between. Here the CDR3 DNA reads TGCAGTGCTAGAGCCCCCTCGGGCGGGGGACAGGAGACCCAGTACTTC. It is translated as CSARAPSGGGQETQYF.

V usage is TRBV4-2 and J usage is TRBJ2-3; TRBD1 aligns across 11 bases. Germline values: CDR1 LGHNA, CDR2 YNFKEQ. The J segment lost 4 bases and the V segment lost 1 base, leaving 4 bases of the junction unmatched. The CDR3 consists of 16 residues. CDR3 DNA sequence: TGTGCCAGCAGCCAAGCACCGGGACAGGGGGCAGATACGCAGTATTTT. Translated: CASSQAPGQGADTQYF.

The V call is TRBV6-5, the J call TRBJ2-3, with D uncertain. Trimming stripped 7 bases from V and 0 bases from J, with 17 bases between. The V gene's germline CDR1 is MNHEY and CDR2 SVGAGI. The CDR3 extends over 16 amino acids. The CDR3 loop reads CASTQWGTDSTDTQYF. The CDR3 DNA sequence: TGTGCCAGCACCCAGTGGGGAACTGATAGCACAGATACGCAGTATTTT.

A remark on this clonotype: A much larger clone differs from this one at a single base, so this may be a read error. The chain has TRBV7-6 and TRBJ2-5; the D gene could be TRBD1 or TRBD2 (5 bases each). V was trimmed by 5 bases and J by 9 bases, leaving 13 bases between them. Germline CDR1 is SGHVS and CDR2 is FNYEAQ. The CDR3 is 12 amino acids. CDR3 sequence: CASSLPGTPQYF. CDR3 in DNA: TGTGCCAGCAGCCTACCCGGGACCCCCCAGTACTTC.

This clonotype appeared many times. The chain links TRBV7-2 to TRBJ1-2, with D maybe TRBD1 (6 bases). Looked up from germline, CDR1 is SGHTA and CDR2 is FQGNSA. CDR3 size: 13 residues. Trimming left V 5 bases short and J 7 bases short, with 14 bases between. CDR3 DNA sequence: TGTGCCAGCAGCCCACACAGGGTTCCTGGCTACACCTTC. Its protein is CASSPHRVPGYTF.

This chain joins TRBV5-1 and TRBJ2-7, with D possibly called TRBD1 or TRBD2 (7 bases each). CDR1 is SGHRS, CDR2 YFSETQ, per germline. The CDR3 consists of 16 residues. The V and J ends lost 5 bases and 4 bases respectively, with 22 bases between them. CDR3 in DNA: TGCGCCAGCAGGCCTGCGGCAGGGGGGGCCGTATACGAGCAGTACTTC. It codes for CASRPAAGGAVYEQYF.

This clonotype was seen a handful of times. J is TRBJ2-3 and V is TRBV20-1, with TRBD2 as a possible D gene (7 bases). CDR1 DFQATT and CDR2 SNEGSKA come from the germline V gene (reference sequence). V was pared by 5 bases and J by 6 bases, with 21 bases between. The CDR3 spans 15 residues. The CDR3, as DNA: TGCAGTGCTTTCGGATTACAGGGAGGGGGGGATACGCAGTATTTT. It translates to CSAFGLQGGGDTQYF.

This chain connects TRBV5-1 to TRBJ2-7; 11 nucleotides line up with TRBD1. The J call may be in error: the DNA end matches TRBJ2-4 better. Looked up from germline, CDR1 is SGHRS and CDR2 is YFSETQ. The CDR3 extends over 17 amino acids. CDR3 protein: CASSYSPDRGLRNIQYF. The CDR3 DNA sequence: TGCGCCAGCAGCTATTCACCGGACAGGGGGCTGAGAAACATTCAGTACTTC.

This clonotype was seen ten or more times. The rearrangement uses TRBV10-3 and TRBJ2-7; 7 nucleotides line up with TRBD1. The CDR3 runs to 14 residues. V lost 7 bases to trimming and J lost 4 bases; unmatched junction nucleotides: 10. Germline V gene lookup returns CDR1 ENHRY and CDR2 SYGVKD. The chain's CDR3 is CAITPGTEVYEQYF. CDR3 DNA: TGTGCCATCACCCCCGGGACAGAAGTATACGAGCAGTACTTC.

The CDR3 sequence: CASRVSGSTEQFF. CDR3 nucleotide sequence: TGTGCCAGTAGAGTTAGCGGGAGTACGGAGCAGTTCTTC. This sequence joins TRBV19 and TRBJ2-1, with 9 bases lining up with TRBD2. Germline-derived CDR1 and CDR2 are LNHDA and SQIVND (reference sequence). CDR3 length equals 13 residues. J was trimmed by 10 bases and V by 6 bases; bases with no gene match: 7.

This clonotype appeared a few times. The gene calls are TRBV28 and TRBJ1-4, with D hard to call. V was trimmed by 6 bases and J by 10 bases, leaving 18 bases between them. CDR3 length equals 14 residues. The germline gives CDR1 MDHEN, CDR2 SYDVKM. CDR3 protein: CASSPPGAEGKLFF. In nucleotides, the CDR3 is TGTGCCAGCAGCCCACCGGGAGCGGAGGGAAAACTGTTTTTT.

This clonotype was counted a single time. This rearrangement joins TRBV7-2 to TRBJ1-2; possibly TRBD1 for D (5 bases). Germline loops: CDR1 SGHTA, CDR2 FQGNSA. Trimming pared 5 bases from V and 1 base from J, leaving 11 bases between. The CDR3 is 14 residues long. CDR3 nucleotides: TGTGCCAGCAGCCTAAGACAGAATAACTATGGCTACACCTTC. Amino acids: CASSLRQNNYGYTF. The full variable domain, completed using reference TRBV7-2 and TRBJ1-2, is GAGVSQSPSNKVTEKGKDVELRCDPISGHTALYWYRQSLGQGLEFLIYFQGNSAPDKSGLPSDRFSAERTGGSVSTLTIQRTQQEDSAVYLCASSLRQNNYGYTFGSGTRLTVV.